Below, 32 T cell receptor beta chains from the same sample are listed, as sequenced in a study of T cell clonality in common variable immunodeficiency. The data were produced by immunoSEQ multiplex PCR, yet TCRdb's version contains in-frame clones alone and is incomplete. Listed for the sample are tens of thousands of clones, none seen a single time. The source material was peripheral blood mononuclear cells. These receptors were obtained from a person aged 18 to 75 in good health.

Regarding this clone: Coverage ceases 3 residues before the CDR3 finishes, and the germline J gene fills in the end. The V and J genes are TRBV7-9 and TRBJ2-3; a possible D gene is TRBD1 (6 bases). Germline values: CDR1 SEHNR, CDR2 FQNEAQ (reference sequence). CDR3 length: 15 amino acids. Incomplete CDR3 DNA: TGTGCCAGCAGCAAGAACTCAGGGGAGCAAGAGACG. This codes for CASSKNSGEQET. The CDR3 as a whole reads CASSKNSGEQETQYF.

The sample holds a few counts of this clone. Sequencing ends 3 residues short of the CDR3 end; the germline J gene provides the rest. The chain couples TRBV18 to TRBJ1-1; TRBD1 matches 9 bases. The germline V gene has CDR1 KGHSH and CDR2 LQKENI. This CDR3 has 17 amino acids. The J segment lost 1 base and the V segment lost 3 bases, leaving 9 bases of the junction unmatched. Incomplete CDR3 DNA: TGTGCCAGCTCACCTTTCAGACAGGGGGGATCGAACACTGAA. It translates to CASSPFRQGGSNTE. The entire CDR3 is CASSPFRQGGSNTEAFF.

The chain's CDR3 is CASSTRTSGSYDYTF. The sequenced CDR3 bases are TGTGCCAGCAGCACCAGGACTAGCGGGAGTTACGAC. The chain links TRBV13 to TRBJ1-2; the D is unclear. Coverage ceases 3 residues before the CDR3 finishes, and the germline J gene fills in the end. Looked up from germline, CDR1 is PRHDT and CDR2 is FYEKMQ (reference sequence). The CDR3 loop spans 15 amino acids.

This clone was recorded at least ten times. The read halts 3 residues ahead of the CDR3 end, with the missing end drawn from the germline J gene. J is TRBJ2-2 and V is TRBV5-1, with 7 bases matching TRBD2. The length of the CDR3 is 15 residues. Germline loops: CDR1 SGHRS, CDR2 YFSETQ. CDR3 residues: CASSLVRGTNEKLFF. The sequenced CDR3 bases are TGCGCCAGCAGCTTGGTTCGGGGGACTAATGAAAAG.

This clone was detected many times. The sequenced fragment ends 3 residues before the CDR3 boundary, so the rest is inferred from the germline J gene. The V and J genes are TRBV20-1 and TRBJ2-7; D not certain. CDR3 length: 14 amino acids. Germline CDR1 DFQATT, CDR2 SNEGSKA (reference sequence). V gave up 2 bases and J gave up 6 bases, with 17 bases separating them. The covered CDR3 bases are TGCAGTGCTAGATCCCCTAACGAGTTTAGCGAG. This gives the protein CSARSPNEFSE. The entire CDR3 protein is CSARSPNEFSEQYF.

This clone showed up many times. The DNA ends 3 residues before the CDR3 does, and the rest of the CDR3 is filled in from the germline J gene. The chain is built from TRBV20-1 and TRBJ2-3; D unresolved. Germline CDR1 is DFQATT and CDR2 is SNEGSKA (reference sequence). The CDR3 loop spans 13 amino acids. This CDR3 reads CSARAPPRKAQYF. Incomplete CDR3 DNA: TGCAGTGCTAGGGCCCCCCCTAGAAAGGCG.

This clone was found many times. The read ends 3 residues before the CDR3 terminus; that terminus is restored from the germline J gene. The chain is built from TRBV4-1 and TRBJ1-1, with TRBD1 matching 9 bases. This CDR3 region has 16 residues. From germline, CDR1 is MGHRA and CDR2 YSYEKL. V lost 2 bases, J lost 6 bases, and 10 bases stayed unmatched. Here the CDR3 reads CASSQPPGQGSAEAFF. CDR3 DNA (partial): TGCGCCAGCAGCCAACCCCCGGGACAGGGATCGGCTGAA.

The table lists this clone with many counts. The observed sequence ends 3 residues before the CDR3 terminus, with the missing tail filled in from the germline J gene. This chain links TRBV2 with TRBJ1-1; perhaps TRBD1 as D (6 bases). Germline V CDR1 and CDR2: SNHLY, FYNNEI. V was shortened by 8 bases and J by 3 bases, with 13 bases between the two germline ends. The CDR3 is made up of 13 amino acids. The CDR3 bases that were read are TGTGCCAGCGTTCTGGACAGTCACACTGAA. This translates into CASVLDSHTE. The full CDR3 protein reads CASVLDSHTEAFF.

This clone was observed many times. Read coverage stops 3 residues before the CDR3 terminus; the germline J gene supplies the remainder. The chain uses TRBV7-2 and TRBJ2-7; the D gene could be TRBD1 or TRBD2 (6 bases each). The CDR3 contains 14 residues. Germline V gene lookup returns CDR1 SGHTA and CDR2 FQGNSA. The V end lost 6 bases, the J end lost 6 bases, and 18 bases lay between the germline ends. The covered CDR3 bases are TGTGCCAGCAGACAGGGACACGGGAGCCCCGAG. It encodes CASRQGHGSPE. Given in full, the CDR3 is CASRQGHGSPEQYF.

The CDR3 DNA, read in part, is TGCGCCAGCAGCTTGCAGGCGGGGGGCCAAGAGACG. Protein: CASSLQAGGQET. The full CDR3 reads CASSLQAGGQETQYF. The chain couples TRBV5-1 to TRBJ2-3; 8 bases fit TRBD2. The read stops 3 residues short of the end of the CDR3; the missing end is completed from the germline J gene. The CDR3 extends over 15 amino acids. The germline V gene has CDR1 SGHRS and CDR2 YFSETQ.

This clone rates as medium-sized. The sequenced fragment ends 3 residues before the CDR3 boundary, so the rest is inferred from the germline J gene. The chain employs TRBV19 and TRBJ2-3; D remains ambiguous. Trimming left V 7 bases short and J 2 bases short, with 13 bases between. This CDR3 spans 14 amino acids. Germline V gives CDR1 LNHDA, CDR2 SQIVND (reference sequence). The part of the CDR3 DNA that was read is TGTGCCAGTATGCGGAATCATTACACAGATACG. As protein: CASMRNHYTDT. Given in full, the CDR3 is CASMRNHYTDTQYF.

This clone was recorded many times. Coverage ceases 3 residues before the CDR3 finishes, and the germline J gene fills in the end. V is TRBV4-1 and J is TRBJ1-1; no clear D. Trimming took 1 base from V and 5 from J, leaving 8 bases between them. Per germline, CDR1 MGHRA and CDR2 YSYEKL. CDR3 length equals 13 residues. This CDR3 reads CASSQVGGTEAFF. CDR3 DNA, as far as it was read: TGCGCCAGCAGCCAAGTCGGAGGGACTGAA.

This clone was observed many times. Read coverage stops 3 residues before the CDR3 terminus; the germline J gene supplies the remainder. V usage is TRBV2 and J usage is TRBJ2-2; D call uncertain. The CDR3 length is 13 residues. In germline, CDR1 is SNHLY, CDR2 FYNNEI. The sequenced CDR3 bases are TGTGCCACCTCCCCCCGGCGGAATGAAAAG. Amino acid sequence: CATSPRRNEK. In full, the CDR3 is CATSPRRNEKLFF. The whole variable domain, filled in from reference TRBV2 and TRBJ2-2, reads EPEVTQTPSHQVTQMGQEVILRCVPISNHLYFYWYRQILGQKVEFLVSFYNNEISEKSEIFDDQFSVERPDGSNFTLKIRSTKLEDSAMYFCATSPRRNEKLFFGEGSRLTVL.

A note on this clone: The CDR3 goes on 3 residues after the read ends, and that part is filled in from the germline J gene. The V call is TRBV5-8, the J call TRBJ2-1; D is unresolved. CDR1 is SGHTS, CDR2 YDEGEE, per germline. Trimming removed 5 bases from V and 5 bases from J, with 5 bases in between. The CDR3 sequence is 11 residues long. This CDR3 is CASRADNEQFF. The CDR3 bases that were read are TGTGCCAGCAGGGCAGACAATGAG.

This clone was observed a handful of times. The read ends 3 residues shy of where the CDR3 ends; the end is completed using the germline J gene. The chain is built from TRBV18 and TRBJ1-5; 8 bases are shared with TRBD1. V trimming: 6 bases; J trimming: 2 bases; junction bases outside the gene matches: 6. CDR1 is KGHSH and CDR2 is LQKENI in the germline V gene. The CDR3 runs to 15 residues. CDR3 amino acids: CASSLVDRGNQPQHF. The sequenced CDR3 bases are TGTGCCAGCTCGCTTGTGGACAGGGGCAATCAGCCC.

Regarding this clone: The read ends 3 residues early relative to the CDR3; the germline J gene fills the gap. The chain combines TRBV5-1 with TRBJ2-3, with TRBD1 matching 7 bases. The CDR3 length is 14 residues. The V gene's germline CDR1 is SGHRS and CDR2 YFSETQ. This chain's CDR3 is CASSTGTAQETQYF. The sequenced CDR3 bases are TGCGCCAGCAGCACGGGGACAGCGCAAGAGACG.

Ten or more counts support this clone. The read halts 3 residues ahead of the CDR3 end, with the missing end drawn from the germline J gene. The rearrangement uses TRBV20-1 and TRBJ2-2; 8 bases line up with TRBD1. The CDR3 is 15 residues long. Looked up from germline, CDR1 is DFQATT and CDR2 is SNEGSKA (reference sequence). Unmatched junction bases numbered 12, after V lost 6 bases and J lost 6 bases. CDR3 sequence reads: CSANPGQAGSGELFF. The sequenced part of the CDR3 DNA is TGCAGTGCAAACCCGGGACAGGCGGGTTCCGGGGAG.

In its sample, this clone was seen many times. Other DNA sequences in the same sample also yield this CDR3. This CDR3 reads CSAPGGTYEQYF. Partial CDR3 DNA: TGCAGTGCCCCCGGGGGTACCTACGAG. This chain joins TRBV20-1 and TRBJ2-7; a possible D gene is TRBD2 (6 bases). The CDR3 is cut off 3 residues early in the read; its end comes from the germline J gene. In germline, CDR1 is DFQATT, CDR2 SNEGSKA (reference sequence). The CDR3 runs 12 residues. Trimming took off 6 bases at V and 2 bases at J, with 11 bases between the two ends.

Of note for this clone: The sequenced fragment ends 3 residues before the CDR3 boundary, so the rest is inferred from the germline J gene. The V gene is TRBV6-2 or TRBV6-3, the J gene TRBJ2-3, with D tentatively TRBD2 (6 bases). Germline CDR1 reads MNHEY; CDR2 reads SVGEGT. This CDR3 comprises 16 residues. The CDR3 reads CASRAPLGGGNQPQYF. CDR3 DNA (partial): TGTGCCAGCAGGGCCCCTCTCGGGGGAGGCAATCAGCCG.

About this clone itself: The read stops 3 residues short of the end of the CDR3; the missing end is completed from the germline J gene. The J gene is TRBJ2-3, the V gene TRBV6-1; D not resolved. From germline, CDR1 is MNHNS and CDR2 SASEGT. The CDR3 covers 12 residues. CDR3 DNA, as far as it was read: TGTGCCAGCAGGGAACCCGCGGTGGCG. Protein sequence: CASREPAVA. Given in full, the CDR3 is CASREPAVAQYF.

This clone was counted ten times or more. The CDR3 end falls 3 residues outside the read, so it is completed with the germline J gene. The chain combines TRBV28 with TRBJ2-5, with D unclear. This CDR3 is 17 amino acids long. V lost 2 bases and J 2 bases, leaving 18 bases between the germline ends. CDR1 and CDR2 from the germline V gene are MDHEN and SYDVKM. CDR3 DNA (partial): TGTGCCAGCAGTTTAGGAAGCTTGTCAGGCCGACAAGAGACC. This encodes CASSLGSLSGRQET. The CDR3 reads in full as CASSLGSLSGRQETQYF.

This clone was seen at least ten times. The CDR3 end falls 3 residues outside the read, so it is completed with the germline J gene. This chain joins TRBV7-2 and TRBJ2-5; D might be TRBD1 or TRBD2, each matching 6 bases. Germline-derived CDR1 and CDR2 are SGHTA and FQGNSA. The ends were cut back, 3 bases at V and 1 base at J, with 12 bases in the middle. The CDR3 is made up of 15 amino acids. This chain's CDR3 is CASSFAGHLQETQYF. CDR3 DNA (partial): TGTGCCAGCAGCTTCGCGGGACACCTCCAAGAGACC.

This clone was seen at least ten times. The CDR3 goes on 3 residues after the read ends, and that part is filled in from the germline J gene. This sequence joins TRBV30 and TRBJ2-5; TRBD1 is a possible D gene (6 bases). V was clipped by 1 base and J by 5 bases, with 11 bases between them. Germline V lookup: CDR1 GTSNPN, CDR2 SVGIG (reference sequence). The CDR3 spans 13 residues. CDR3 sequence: CAWSAQGYETQYF. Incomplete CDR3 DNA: TGTGCCTGGAGTGCACAGGGCTACGAGACC.

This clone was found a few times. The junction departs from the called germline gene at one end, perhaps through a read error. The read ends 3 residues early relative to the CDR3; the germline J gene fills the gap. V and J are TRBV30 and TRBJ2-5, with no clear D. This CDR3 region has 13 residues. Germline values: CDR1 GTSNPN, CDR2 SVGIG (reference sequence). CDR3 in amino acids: CAWSGVAQDTQYF. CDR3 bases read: TGTGCCTGGAGTGGGGTAGCCCAAGATACC.

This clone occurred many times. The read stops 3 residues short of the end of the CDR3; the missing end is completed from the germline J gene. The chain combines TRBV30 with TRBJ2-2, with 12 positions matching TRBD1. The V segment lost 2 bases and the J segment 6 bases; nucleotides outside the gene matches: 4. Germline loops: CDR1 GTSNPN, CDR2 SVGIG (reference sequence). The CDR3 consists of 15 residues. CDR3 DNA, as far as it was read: TGTGCCTGGAGTACGGGACAGGGGGCGGCCGGGGAG. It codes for CAWSTGQGAAGE. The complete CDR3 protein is CAWSTGQGAAGELFF.

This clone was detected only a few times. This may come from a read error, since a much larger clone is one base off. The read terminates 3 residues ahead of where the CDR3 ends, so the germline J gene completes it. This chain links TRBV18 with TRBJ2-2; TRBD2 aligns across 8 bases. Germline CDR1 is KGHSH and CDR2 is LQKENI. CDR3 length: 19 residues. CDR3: CASSRSPGLEGSGANVLFF. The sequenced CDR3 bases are TGTGCCAGCTCACGGTCTCCGGGACTAGAGGGCTCTGGGGCCAACGTG.

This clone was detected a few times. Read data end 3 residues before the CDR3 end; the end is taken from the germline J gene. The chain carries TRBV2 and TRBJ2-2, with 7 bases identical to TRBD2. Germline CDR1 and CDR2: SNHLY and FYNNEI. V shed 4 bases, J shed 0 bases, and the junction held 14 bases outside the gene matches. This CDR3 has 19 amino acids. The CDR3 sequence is CASSAWLAALAPNTGELFF. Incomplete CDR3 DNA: TGTGCCAGCAGTGCCTGGCTAGCGGCTTTAGCTCCGAACACCGGGGAG.

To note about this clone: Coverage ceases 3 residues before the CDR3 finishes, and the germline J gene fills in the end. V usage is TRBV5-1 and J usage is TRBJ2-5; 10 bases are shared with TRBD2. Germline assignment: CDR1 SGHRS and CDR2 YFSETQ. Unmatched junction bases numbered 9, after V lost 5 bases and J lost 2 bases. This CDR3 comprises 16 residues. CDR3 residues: CASSFLAGGLQETQYF. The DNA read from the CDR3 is TGCGCCAGCAGTTTTTTAGCGGGAGGTTTACAAGAGACC.

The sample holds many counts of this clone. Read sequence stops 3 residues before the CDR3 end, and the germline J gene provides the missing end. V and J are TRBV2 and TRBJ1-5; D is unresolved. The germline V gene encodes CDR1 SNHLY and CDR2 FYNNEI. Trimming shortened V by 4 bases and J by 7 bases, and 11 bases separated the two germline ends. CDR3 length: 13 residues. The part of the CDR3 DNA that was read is TGTGCCAGCAGTGTTCAGACAAGGCAGCCC. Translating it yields CASSVQTRQP. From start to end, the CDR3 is CASSVQTRQPQHF.

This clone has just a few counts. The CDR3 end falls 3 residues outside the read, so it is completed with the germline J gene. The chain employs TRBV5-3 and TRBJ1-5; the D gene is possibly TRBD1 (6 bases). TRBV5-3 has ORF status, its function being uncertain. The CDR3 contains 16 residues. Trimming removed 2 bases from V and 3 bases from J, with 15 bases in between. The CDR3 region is CARSFPDSDNNQPQHF. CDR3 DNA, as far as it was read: TGTGCCAGAAGCTTCCCGGACAGCGACAACAATCAGCCC.

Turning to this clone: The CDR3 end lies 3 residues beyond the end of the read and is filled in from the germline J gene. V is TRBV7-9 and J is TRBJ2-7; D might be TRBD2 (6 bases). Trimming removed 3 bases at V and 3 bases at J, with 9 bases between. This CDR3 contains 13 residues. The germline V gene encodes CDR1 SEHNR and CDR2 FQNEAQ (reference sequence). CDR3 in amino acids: CASSLGGIYEQYF. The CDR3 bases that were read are TGTGCCAGCAGCTTGGGGGGAATCTACGAG.

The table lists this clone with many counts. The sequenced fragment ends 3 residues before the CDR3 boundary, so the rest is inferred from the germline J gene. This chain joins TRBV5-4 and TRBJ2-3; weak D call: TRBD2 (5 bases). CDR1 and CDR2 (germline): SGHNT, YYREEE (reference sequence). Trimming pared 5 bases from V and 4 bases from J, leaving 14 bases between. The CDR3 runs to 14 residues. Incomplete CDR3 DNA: TGTGCCAGCAGTTCGAAACTAGTGCCAGATACG. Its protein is CASSSKLVPDT. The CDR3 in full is CASSSKLVPDTQYF.